One T cell receptor (beta chain) is described in this entry. Antigen: not known. The data were taken from a study of cytomegalovirus exposure and HLA in healthy donors. Broader study findings: Available immune exposure information was restricted to CMV serostatus only. The dataset shows that most TCR sequences were rare, while some public TCRs occurred in many donors.

V lost 5 bases to trimming and J lost 6 bases; unmatched junction nucleotides: 4. Germline values: CDR1 SGHAT, CDR2 FQNNGV. The CDR3 runs to 14 residues. It was with 60 Vbeta and 13 Jbeta primers that the PCR ran. Libraries were prepared by immunoSEQ multiplex PCR; TCRdb keeps only in-frame clonotypes and omits some of them. The data hold about 190,000 clones, with around 77% observed a single time. The gene calls are TRBV11-2 and TRBJ1-5; 10 bases map to TRBD1. The source is a woman under 30 in good health and CMV-seronegative. Sequencing used PBMCs. The CDR3 reads CASSRGQGGQPQHF. The CDR3 coding sequence is TGTGCCAGCAGCCGAGGACAGGGGGGTCAGCCCCAGCATTTT. The entire variable domain, with the rest obtained from reference TRBV11-2 and TRBJ1-5, is as follows: EAGVAQSPRYKIIEKRQSVAFWCNPISGHATLYWYQQILGQGPKLLIQFQNNGVVDDSQLPKDRFSAERLKGVDSTLKIQPAKLEDSAVYLCASSRGQGGQPQHFGDGTRLSIL.